The next 16 T cell receptor beta chains were all read from a single sample in a study of T cell clonality in common variable immunodeficiency. Profiled with immunoSEQ multiplex PCR; TCRdb holds only in-frame clones, not every one. The sample contains tens of thousands of clones, none of them singletons. Notes on the study in general: In common variable immunodeficiency, TCR beta chains reportedly carried fewer deletions and N-nucleotide insertions.

These receptors' antigens are unknown. Sequenced input: peripheral blood mononuclear cells. The receptors were sampled from a human donor with common variable immunodeficiency.

To note about this clone: The CDR3 goes on 3 residues after the read ends, and that part is filled in from the germline J gene. The J gene is TRBJ2-7, the V gene TRBV7-3; possibly TRBD2 for D (5 bases). Germline V lookup: CDR1 SGHTA, CDR2 FQGTGA. Trimming cost V 5 bases and J 2 bases, with 16 bases left between them. This CDR3 spans 15 amino acids. The chain's CDR3 is CASSAITSPPYEQYF. The sequenced CDR3 bases are TGTGCCAGCAGCGCGATAACTAGTCCTCCCTACGAG.

A few counts support this clone. From the germline J gene comes the end of the CDR3, since the read stops 3 residues before it. The rearrangement joins TRBV29-1 to TRBJ2-7, with TRBD1 matching 8 bases. V trimming: 6 bases; J trimming: 4 bases; junction bases outside the gene matches: 8. CDR3 length: 13 residues. Per the germline V gene, CDR1 is SQVTM and CDR2 is ANQGSEA. The sequenced part of the CDR3 DNA is TGCAGCGTGGTGGACAGGGCGACTTACGAG. Translating it yields CSVVDRATYE. The full CDR3 protein is CSVVDRATYEQYF.

Turning to this clone: The read terminates 3 residues before the CDR3 end, so the remaining end is supplied by the germline J gene. The chain joins TRBV2 to TRBJ2-7; 7 positions match TRBD2. After removal of 4 bases from V and 3 bases from J, the junction contained 3 bases not matched to a gene. Germline V gene lookup returns CDR1 SNHLY and CDR2 FYNNEI. The CDR3 consists of 13 residues. The CDR3 sequence is CASSGSGGYEQYF. The CDR3 DNA, read in part, is TGTGCCAGCAGTGGATCGGGGGGCTACGAG. Combining the CDR3 with reference TRBV2 and TRBJ2-7 gives the whole variable domain EPEVTQTPSHQVTQMGQEVILRCVPISNHLYFYWYRQILGQKVEFLVSFYNNEISEKSEIFDDQFSVERPDGSNFTLKIRSTKLEDSAMYFCASSGSGGYEQYFGPGTRLTVT.

This clone was observed at least ten times. The CDR3 goes on 3 residues after the read ends, and that part is filled in from the germline J gene. V gene TRBV5-1 combines with J gene TRBJ2-7, with 9 nucleotides matching TRBD1. With 4 bases clipped from V and 2 bases from J, the junction kept 1 base outside the gene matches. There are 13 residues in the CDR3. Germline V lookup: CDR1 SGHRS, CDR2 YFSETQ. CDR3 DNA (partial): TGCGCCAGCAGCGGGGACAGGGCCTACGAG. Translation gives CASSGDRAYE. The CDR3 reads in full as CASSGDRAYEQYF.

This clone has at least ten counts. The CDR3 end falls 3 residues outside the read, so it is completed with the germline J gene. The V and J genes are TRBV5-1 and TRBJ2-2; D may be TRBD1 (5 bases). CDR1 and CDR2 from the germline V gene are SGHRS and YFSETQ. Trimming left V 4 bases short and J 3 bases short, with 10 bases between. The CDR3 length is 14 residues. The CDR3 loop reads CASSPPGHTGELFF. Partial CDR3 DNA: TGCGCCAGCAGCCCCCCAGGGCACACCGGGGAG.

For this clone: The sequence runs out 3 residues before the end of the CDR3; the remainder is reconstructed from the germline J gene. The genes are TRBV11-2 and TRBJ2-1; D not resolved. V shed 5 bases and J shed 9 bases, with 8 bases lying between them. Germline loops: CDR1 SGHAT, CDR2 FQNNGV. This CDR3 has 11 amino acids. CDR3 region: CASSPIGEQFF. The CDR3 DNA, read in part, is TGTGCCAGCAGCCCTATTGGTGAG.

This clone was recorded at least ten times. The sequenced fragment ends 3 residues before the CDR3 boundary, so the rest is inferred from the germline J gene. The J gene is TRBJ1-2, the V gene TRBV7-9; perhaps TRBD1 as D (6 bases). From germline, CDR1 is SEHNR and CDR2 FQNEAQ (reference sequence). Trimming removed 5 bases at V and 2 bases at J, with 12 bases between. The CDR3 length is 14 residues. The CDR3 reads CASSRQGRNYGYTF. The DNA read from the CDR3 is TGTGCCAGCAGCCGGCAGGGGAGAAACTATGGC.

This clone has ten or more counts. The read is 3 residues too short to cover the CDR3 end, so that end is filled in from the germline J gene. This chain links TRBV5-1 with TRBJ2-2; 8 nucleotides line up with TRBD2. Trimming removed 2 bases from V and 5 bases from J; junction bases left unmatched: 5. This CDR3 is 15 amino acids long. Germline values: CDR1 SGHRS, CDR2 YFSETQ. The CDR3 is CASSFGSGGTGELFF. The part of the CDR3 DNA that was read is TGCGCCAGCAGCTTTGGCAGCGGGGGAACCGGGGAG.

As regards this clone: The CDR3 end lies 3 residues beyond the end of the read and is filled in from the germline J gene. The chain links TRBV7-8 to TRBJ2-1; perhaps TRBD2 as D (6 bases). This CDR3 contains 13 residues. Trimming shortened V by 5 bases and J by 9 bases, and 14 bases separated the two germline ends. Germline values: CDR1 SGHVS, CDR2 FQNEAQ. The CDR3 sequence is CASSARLVGEQFF. The sequenced part of the CDR3 DNA is TGTGCCAGCAGCGCCCGACTAGTTGGTGAG.

On this clone itself: The read halts 3 residues ahead of the CDR3 end, with the missing end drawn from the germline J gene. The V gene is TRBV19, the J gene TRBJ1-5; D is ambiguous. This CDR3 contains 16 residues. Germline V gene data show CDR1 as LNHDA and CDR2 as SQIVND (reference sequence). Trimming took 2 bases from V and 3 from J, leaving 14 bases between them. This chain's CDR3 is CASSITLNSHNQPQHF. The CDR3 bases that were read are TGTGCCAGTAGTATAACGTTAAACAGTCACAATCAGCCC.

On this clone: The read halts 3 residues ahead of the CDR3 end, with the missing end drawn from the germline J gene. V gene TRBV7-6 combines with J gene TRBJ1-2; possibly TRBD1 for D (6 bases). The CDR3 contains 14 residues. Germline assignment: CDR1 SGHVS and CDR2 FNYEAQ. The CDR3 here is CASSPHLLGASYTF. CDR3 DNA, as far as it was read: TGTGCCAGCAGCCCCCATTTGTTGGGGGCAAGC.

There are many counts of this clone. The read is 3 residues too short to cover the CDR3 end, so that end is filled in from the germline J gene. J is TRBJ1-5 and V is TRBV18; D is ambiguous. The CDR3 spans 15 residues. Looked up from germline, CDR1 is KGHSH and CDR2 is LQKENI. Trimming cost V 2 bases and J 4 bases, with 12 bases left between them. CDR3 loop: CASSPLAAENQPQHF. The DNA read from the CDR3 is TGTGCCAGCTCACCATTGGCGGCGGAGAATCAGCCC. Filled out from reference TRBV18 and TRBJ1-5, the complete variable domain reads NAGVMQNPRHLVRRRGQEARLRCSPMKGHSHVYWYRQLPEEGLKFMVYLQKENIIDESGMPKERFSAEFPKEGPSILRIQQVVRGDSAAYFCASSPLAAENQPQHFGDGTRLSIL.

This clone was recorded a few times. Sequencing ends 3 residues short of the CDR3 end; the germline J gene provides the rest. This sequence joins TRBV7-3 and TRBJ1-3, with 11 nucleotides matching TRBD1. Trimming removed 5 bases from V and 9 bases from J; junction bases left unmatched: 3. The CDR3 extends over 13 amino acids. Germline V gives CDR1 SGHTA, CDR2 FQGTGA. The covered CDR3 bases are TGTGCCAGCAGCCCCGGGACAGGGGGCACC. Amino acid sequence: CASSPGTGGT. The whole CDR3 protein reads CASSPGTGGTIYF.

This clone has ten or more counts. The read halts 3 residues ahead of the CDR3 end, with the missing end drawn from the germline J gene. The chain carries TRBV29-1 and TRBJ1-4; the D gene is possibly TRBD1 (5 bases). In germline, CDR1 is SQVTM, CDR2 ANQGSEA. Between the trimmed V and J ends, which lost 4 bases and 2 bases, there was a span of 11 bases. The CDR3 spans 14 residues. Here the CDR3 reads CSVGEQVTNEKLFF. The sequenced CDR3 bases are TGCAGCGTTGGAGAACAGGTGACTAATGAAAAA. Variable domain in full (rest from reference TRBV29-1 and TRBJ1-4): SAVISQKPSRDICQRGTSLTIQCQVDSQVTMMFWYRQQPGQSLTLIATANQGSEATYESGFVIDKFPISRPNLTFSTLTVSNMSPEDSSIYLCSVGEQVTNEKLFFGSGTQLSVL.

This clone was seen more than once but under ten times. The read comes to an end 3 residues before the CDR3 does, leaving the germline J gene to fill in the end. V usage is TRBV2 and J usage is TRBJ2-1, with D perhaps TRBD1 (6 bases). Germline CDR1 is SNHLY and CDR2 is FYNNEI. Trimming took off 4 bases at V and 0 bases at J, with 10 bases between the two ends. The CDR3 contains 15 residues. The sequenced CDR3 bases are TGTGCCAGCAGTGGTATACAGGGCTCCTACAATGAG. It yields the protein CASSGIQGSYNE. The CDR3 in its entirety is CASSGIQGSYNEQFF.

This clone came up many times. The DNA ends 3 residues before the CDR3 does, and the rest of the CDR3 is filled in from the germline J gene. The genes are TRBV20-1 and TRBJ2-1, with 7 bases lining up with TRBD2. CDR3 length: 17 amino acids. With V trimmed by 1 base and J by 2 bases, 11 bases remained unmatched. The germline gives CDR1 DFQATT, CDR2 SNEGSKA (reference sequence). The sequenced part of the CDR3 DNA is TGCAGTGCTAGAGCCCCCGGGCAGCGGGATCCCTACAATGAG. Translated: CSARAPGQRDPYNE. The whole CDR3 is CSARAPGQRDPYNEQFF.